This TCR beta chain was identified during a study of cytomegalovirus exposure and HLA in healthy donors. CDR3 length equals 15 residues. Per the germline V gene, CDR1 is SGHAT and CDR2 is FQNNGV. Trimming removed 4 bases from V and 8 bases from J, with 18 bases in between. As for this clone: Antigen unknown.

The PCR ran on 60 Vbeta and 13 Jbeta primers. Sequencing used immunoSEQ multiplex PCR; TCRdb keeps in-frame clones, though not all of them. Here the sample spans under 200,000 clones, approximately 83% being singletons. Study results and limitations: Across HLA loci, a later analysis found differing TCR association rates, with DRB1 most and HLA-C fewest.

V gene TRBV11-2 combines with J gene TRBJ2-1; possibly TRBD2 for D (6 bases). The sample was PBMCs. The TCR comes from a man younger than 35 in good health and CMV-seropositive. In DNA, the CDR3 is TGTGCCAGCAGCTCGTACCCCGGAAGGGAGGATGAGCAGTTCTTC. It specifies CASSSYPGREDEQFF.